This record looks at one TCR beta chain sequence and its context. Its antigen remains undetermined. The method was the immunoSEQ multiplex PCR assay. The multiplex PCR relied on a mix of 60 forward primers for TCR Vbeta segments and 13 reverse primers for TCR Jbeta segments. A multiplex PCR assay on genomic DNA amplified the CDR3 region of rearranged TCR beta genes. On the Illumina HiSeq System, the amplified TCR beta libraries were sequenced as 87-base-pair reads. In the original analysis: A later analysis tallied tens of millions of unique TCR beta chains across the 666 repertoires, and approximately 11 million of those chains were shared by two or more donors. A nearest-neighbor algorithm error-corrected the raw reads and collapsed the reads into unique sequences, merging closely related sequences to remove PCR and sequencing errors. Alignment of CDR3 sequences to IMGT reference sequences was used to assign V, D and J gene segments. For a sequence to be retained, at least a six-nucleotide match to both a V gene segment and a J gene segment was required. A rearrangement was called productive if the CDR3 had no stop codons and remained in frame with V and J, and every other rearrangement was called non-productive. CDR3 was defined by IMGT convention, running from the second conserved V-encoded cysteine to the conserved J-encoded phenylalanine. Sequences without an unambiguous match to a single V gene segment were excluded from the earlier analysis of several hundred of the donors. In an earlier analysis of 587 of the donors, a V segment was called functional when productive rearrangements were above 56.7%, and segregating when the standard deviation between donors exceeded 5%. A statistical classification framework was built to diagnose cytomegalovirus status from the catalog of TCR beta chain sequences. V and J gene assignment, in a later analysis, came from comparing TCR nucleotide sequences with IMGT/GENE-DB human TR gene sequences. Using the TCRdist pipeline, a later analysis assigned CDR3 sequences along with most-parsimonious VDJ recombination scenarios. In a later analysis, every TCR beta chain was defined by the combination of its CDR3 amino acid sequence and its V-gene family, and reads without a unique V-gene family were dropped. In a later analysis, several hundred highly shared, low-generation-probability nucleotide sequences were removed to address suspected cross-contamination and a sequencing artifact. In a later analysis, a clonal expansion index was calculated for each public chain from normalized within-repertoire ranks of inferred template counts. In a later analysis, generation probabilities were computed using a VDJ recombination model fitted to out-of-frame rearrangements, and the results were checked against IGoR. A later analysis scored TCR-TCR, TCR-HLA and TCR-CMV co-occurrence with hypergeometric tests, applying a repertoire-size bias correction to TCR pairs. False discovery rates were estimated in a later analysis by permuting HLA or CMV assignments 20 times. A later analysis grouped co-occurring TCRs with DBSCAN, adding TCRdist sequence similarity when clustering within HLA-allele-positive subsets. For co-occurrence clustering, repertoires with fewer than 30,000 or more than 120,000 public chains were excluded, along with about five repertoires with anomalous nucleotide sharing. This immuneACCESS table, as held by TCRdb, lists in-frame sequences with V and J called but not all clones. Of the missing ones, under half trace to an unresolved V gene in checked studies; the others have no known cause. V, J and clone size reflect that table, while D and trimming were determined from the DNA. The table kept for this sample lists approximately 46,000 clones. The ten largest clones capture roughly 7.3% of the sample.

According to the germline V gene, CDR1 reads MNHNS and CDR2 reads SASEGT. The CDR3 runs 13 residues from the cysteine to the phenylalanine. The sequence is cut down to CDR3 DNA, 39 bases in frame from base 1. V trim: 3 bases; J trim: 9 bases; unmatched bases: 7. This entry comes from a study of cytomegalovirus exposure and HLA in healthy donors listed by TCRdb under 2017. As for the study more broadly: In an earlier analysis of some 550 of the donors, under 300 Gb of sequence data and 90 million to 120 million unique TCR beta sequences from roughly 180 million T cells were reported. An early release covering more than 500 HLA-typed donors comprised about 290 gigabases of sequencing data and around 85 million unique TCR sequences. Of the roughly 400 genotyped donors, over 80% were placed in the genetic ancestry cluster associated with self-reported Caucasian donors. The study aimed to test whether cataloging public T cell receptors could reveal signatures of past pathogen exposure. The study used immunosequencing to profile the T cell repertoires of approximately 690 subjects and linked those repertoires to cytomegalovirus serostatus. Besides the first cohort of approximately 670 subjects, a separate validation cohort made up of roughly 120 different subjects was used. To predict cytomegalovirus infection status, the study combined high-throughput TCR immunosequencing, statistical association of individual TCRs with disease status, and machine learning. In a later analysis, previously published TCR beta repertoires from some 640 donors were re-analyzed and high-resolution HLA genotyping was added so that TCR occurrence patterns could be studied. Rather than drawing on any new phenotypic data, the later analysis identified candidate immune exposures from TCR beta sequences and the way those sequences occurred across donors. An earlier analysis of roughly 580 of the donors used high-throughput TCR beta sequencing to judge whether each TCR beta V gene segment behaved as functional or pseudogenic. Donor age, sex, ethnicity and CMV serostatus were compiled together with the repertoire data. Genome-wide SNP genotypes for about 65% of the 666 donors were used in a later genetic analysis, which treated that subset as a discovery cohort. All discovery cohort repertoires had been generated on a single sequencing platform. Class I and class II HLA loci were covered by the typing at four-digit resolution. The number of typed donors differed by locus: roughly 620-630 for A, B, C, DRB1 and DQB1; some 500 for DQA1; 600 to 610 for DPA1; and 400 to 480 for DPB1. A handful of DR-DQ haplotypes were handled as single units for association and clustering because linkage in the cohort was strong. On average, around 230,000 unique TCR beta nucleotide sequences were sequenced per donor among roughly 430 genotyped donors of the cohort, with roughly a sixth of those sequences being non-productive.

The cohort comprised 666 healthy bone marrow donors. Cohort members were all nominally healthy when sampled, although unrecorded immune exposures were likely present. The donor tested CMV seronegative, placing the donor among the 350 or so seronegative members of the cohort. Each donor provided a peripheral blood sample, and peripheral blood mononuclear cells were used for TCR beta sequencing. Genomic DNA extraction from the blood cell samples was performed with the Qiagen DNeasy Blood Extraction Kit. The research as a whole found: A further reported finding was that TCR beta sequences accurately predicted the HLA-A and HLA-B alleles for most subjects in the first cohort. In a later analysis, about 16,000 TCR beta sequences were associated with specific HLA alleles at a false discovery rate of 0.05. While some public TCRs were present in many individuals, most TCR sequences turned up only very rarely across donors. An earlier analysis of 587 of the donors showed that most TCR beta V segments appeared in productive rearrangements either about 87% or about 30% of the time, which broadly matched IMGT annotations. Only TCR beta chains were sequenced in this cohort, and the absence of alpha or paired-chain data limited detectable features. Because HLA typing was missing for some donors at each locus, association tests included only the typed subset. Assigning TCR associations to individual alleles was difficult when HLA alleles, especially DR and DQ, strongly co-occurred. Correlated functional status among segregating V segments might reflect linkage disequilibrium, but an unknown experimental factor could not be ruled out. According to a later genetic analysis, donors in an Asian-associated ancestry cluster had fewer N-insertions in productive TCRs than the roughly 660-donor mean. According to a later analysis, TCR association rates differed among HLA loci, with DRB1 alleles showing the most associated TCRs and HLA-C alleles showing the fewest. Some IMGT-functional V segments, including TRBV6-2 and TRBV6-3, could not be distinguished by the 87-base-pair reads and were therefore excluded. The classifier was reported to diagnose cytomegalovirus status with high specificity and sensitivity in both the original cohort and the validation cohort. The sequencing pipeline was judged likely to have produced a cluster of highly shared sequence variants as a technical artifact. Most CMV-associated TCR beta chains appeared to be HLA-restricted in a later analysis, and the HLA associations seemed to be driven largely by CMV exposure. Sequencing depth was assumed to be roughly uniform across donors in the presence/absence analyses, though that assumption may not hold. In a later analysis, several top co-occurrence clusters were reported to appear linked to parvovirus B19, influenza, CMV and Epstein-Barr virus. An association between a missense DCLRE1C variant and V-gene and J-gene trimming of TCR beta chains was found in a later genetic analysis and replicated in an independent cohort. Immune exposure information for the cohort was limited to CMV serostatus. A later analysis found that HLA-associated TCR beta chains were more clonally expanded and had lower generation probabilities than equally common non-associated chains. Because counts were too low, 15 to 20 rarely observed V segments, including chromosome 9 orphons, were excluded from the earlier analysis of under 650 of the donors. In the study, some 180 TCR beta chains were listed as associated with cytomegalovirus. According to the authors, the approach could potentially be generalized to other disease states and immunological phenotypes. In vitro tests confirmed that a few of the cytomegalovirus-associated TCR beta chains recognize cytomegalovirus antigens.

Sequencing was done on a sample of PBMCs. Recombination joined TRBV6-1 with TRBJ1-1, with 7 middle bases fitting TRBD1. This TCR came from a male donor in good health and CMV-seronegative. The CDR3 reads CASSDSYRGQAFF. DNA sequence: TGTGCCAGCAGTGACTCATATAGGGGGCAAGCTTTCTTT.